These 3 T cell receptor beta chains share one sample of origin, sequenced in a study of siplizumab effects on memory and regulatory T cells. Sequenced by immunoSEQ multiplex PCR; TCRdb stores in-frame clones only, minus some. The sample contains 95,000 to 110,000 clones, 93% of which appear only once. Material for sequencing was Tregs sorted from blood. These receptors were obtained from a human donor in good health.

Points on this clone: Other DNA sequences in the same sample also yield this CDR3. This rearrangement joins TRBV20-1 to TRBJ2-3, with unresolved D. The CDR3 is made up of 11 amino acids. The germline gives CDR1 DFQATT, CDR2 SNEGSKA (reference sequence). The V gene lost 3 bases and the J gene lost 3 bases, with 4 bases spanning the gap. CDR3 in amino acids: CSARITDTQYF. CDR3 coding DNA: TGCAGTGCTAGGATAACAGATACGCAGTATTTT.

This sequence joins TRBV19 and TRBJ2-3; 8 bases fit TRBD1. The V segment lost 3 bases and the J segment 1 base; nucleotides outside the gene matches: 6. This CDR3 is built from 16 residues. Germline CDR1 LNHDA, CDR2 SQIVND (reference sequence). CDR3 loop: CASSIQTGVGTDTQYF. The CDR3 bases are TGTGCCAGTAGTATCCAGACAGGGGTGGGCACAGATACGCAGTATTTT.

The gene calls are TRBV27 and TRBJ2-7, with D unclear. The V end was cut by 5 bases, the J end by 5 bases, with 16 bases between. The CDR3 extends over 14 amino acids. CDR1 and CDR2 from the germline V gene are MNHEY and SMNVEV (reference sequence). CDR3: CASSRSSASHEQYF. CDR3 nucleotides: TGTGCCAGCAGTAGGTCCAGCGCGTCCCACGAGCAGTACTTC.